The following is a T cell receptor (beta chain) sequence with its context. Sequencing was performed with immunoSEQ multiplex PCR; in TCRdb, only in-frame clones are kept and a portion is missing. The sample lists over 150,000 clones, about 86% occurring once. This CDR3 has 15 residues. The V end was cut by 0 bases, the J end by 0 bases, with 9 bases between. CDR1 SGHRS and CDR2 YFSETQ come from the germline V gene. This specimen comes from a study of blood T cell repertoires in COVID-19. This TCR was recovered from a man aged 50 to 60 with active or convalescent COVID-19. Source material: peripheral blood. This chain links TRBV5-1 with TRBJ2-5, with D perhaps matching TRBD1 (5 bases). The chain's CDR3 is CASSLAGLDQETQYF. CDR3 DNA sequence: TGCGCCAGCAGCTTGGCAGGGTTGGACCAAGAGACCCAGTACTTC. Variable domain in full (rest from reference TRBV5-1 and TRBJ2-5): KAGVTQTPRYLIKTRGQQVTLSCSPISGHRSVSWYQQTPGQGLQFLFEYFSETQRNKGNFPGRFSGRQFSNSRSEMNVSTLELGDSALYLCASSLAGLDQETQYFGPGTRLLVL.